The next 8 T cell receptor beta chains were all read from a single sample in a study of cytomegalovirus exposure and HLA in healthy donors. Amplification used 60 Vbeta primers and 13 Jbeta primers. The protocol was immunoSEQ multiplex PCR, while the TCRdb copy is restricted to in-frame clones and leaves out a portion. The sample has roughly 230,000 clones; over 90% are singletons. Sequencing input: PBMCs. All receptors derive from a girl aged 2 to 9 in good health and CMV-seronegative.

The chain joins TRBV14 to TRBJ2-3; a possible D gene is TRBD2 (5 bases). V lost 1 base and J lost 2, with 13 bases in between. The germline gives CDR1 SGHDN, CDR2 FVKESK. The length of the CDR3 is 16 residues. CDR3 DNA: TGTGCCAGCAGCCAAGGGAGACTACCCCTCACAGATACGCAGTATTTT. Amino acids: CASSQGRLPLTDTQYF. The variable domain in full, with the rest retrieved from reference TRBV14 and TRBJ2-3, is EAGVTQFPSHSVIEKGQTVTLRCDPISGHDNLYWYRRVMGKEIKFLLHFVKESKQDESGMPNNRFLAERTGGTYSTLKVQPAELEDSGVYFCASSQGRLPLTDTQYFGPGTRLTVL.

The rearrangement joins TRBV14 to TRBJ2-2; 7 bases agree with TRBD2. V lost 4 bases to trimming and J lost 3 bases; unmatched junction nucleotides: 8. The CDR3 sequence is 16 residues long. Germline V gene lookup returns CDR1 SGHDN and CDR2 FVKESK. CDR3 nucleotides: TGTGCCAGCAGCCCCCGGTCTAGCGGAGACACCGGGGAGCTGTTTTTT. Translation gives CASSPRSSGDTGELFF.

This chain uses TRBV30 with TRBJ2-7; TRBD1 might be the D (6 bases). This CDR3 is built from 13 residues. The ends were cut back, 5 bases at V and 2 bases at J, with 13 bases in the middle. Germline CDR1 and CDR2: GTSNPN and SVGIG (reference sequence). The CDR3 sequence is CAWEGERAYEQYF. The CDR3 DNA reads TGTGCCTGGGAGGGGGAGAGGGCCTACGAGCAGTACTTC. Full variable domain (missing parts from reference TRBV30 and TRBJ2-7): SQTIHQWPATLVQPVGSPLSLECTVEGTSNPNLYWYRQAAGRGLQLLFYSVGIGQISSEVPQNLSASRPQDRQFILSSKKLLLSDSGFYLCAWEGERAYEQYFGPGTRLTVT.

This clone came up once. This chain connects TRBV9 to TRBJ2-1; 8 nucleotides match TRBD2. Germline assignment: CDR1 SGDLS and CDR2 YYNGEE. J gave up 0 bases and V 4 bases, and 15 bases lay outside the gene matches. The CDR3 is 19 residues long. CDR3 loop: CASSIYRGGTGLSYNEQFF. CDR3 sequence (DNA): TGTGCCAGCAGCATCTACCGGGGGGGGACCGGCCTCTCCTACAATGAGCAGTTCTTC.

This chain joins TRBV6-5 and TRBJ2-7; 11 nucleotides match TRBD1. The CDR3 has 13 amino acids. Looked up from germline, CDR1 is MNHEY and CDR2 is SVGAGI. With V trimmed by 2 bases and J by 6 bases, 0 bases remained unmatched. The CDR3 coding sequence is TGTGCCAGCAGTTACGGGACAGGGGGCGAGCAGTACTTC. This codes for CASSYGTGGEQYF.

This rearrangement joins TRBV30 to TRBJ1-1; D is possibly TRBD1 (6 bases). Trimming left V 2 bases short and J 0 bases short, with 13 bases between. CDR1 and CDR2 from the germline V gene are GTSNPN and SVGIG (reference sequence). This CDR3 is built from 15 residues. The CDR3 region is CAWSRNDRLNTEAFF. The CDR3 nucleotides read TGTGCCTGGAGTCGTAACGACAGGTTGAACACTGAAGCTTTCTTT.

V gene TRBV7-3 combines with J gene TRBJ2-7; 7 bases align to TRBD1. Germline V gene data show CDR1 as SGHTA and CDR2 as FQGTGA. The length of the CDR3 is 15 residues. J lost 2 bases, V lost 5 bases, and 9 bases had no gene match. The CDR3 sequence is CASSPSAGGPYEQYF. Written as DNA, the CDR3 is TGTGCCAGCAGCCCGTCCGCAGGGGGACCCTACGAGCAGTACTTC.

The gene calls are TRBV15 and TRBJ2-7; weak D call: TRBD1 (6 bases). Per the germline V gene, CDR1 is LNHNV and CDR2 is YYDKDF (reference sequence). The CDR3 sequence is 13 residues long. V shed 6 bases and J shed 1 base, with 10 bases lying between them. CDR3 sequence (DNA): TGTGCCACCAGGCCACAGGGATCCTACGAGCAGTACTTC. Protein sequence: CATRPQGSYEQYF.